The TCR beta chain under discussion was sequenced for a study of cytomegalovirus exposure and HLA in healthy donors. Whole-study findings and limits: One cluster of highly shared sequence variants probably arose as a sequencing artifact. In vitro checks showed that a few CMV-associated chains really do target CMV antigens.

PCR was performed using 60 Vbeta and 13 Jbeta primers. Assay: immunoSEQ multiplex PCR; the TCRdb copy retains only in-frame clones and omits some. This sample yields about 100,000 clones, of which approximately 72% are seen a single time; about 6.6% belongs to the top ten. As to this clone: What it binds is not known.

CDR3 size: 17 residues. The clonotype comes from a man between 35 and 55 years old in good health and CMV-seropositive. The source material was PBMCs. The chain combines TRBV21-1 with TRBJ1-2. TRBV21-1 is a listed pseudogene. The CDR3: CASSKGGGVKANYGYTF. The CDR3 DNA follows: TGTGCCAGCAGCAAAGGGGGGGGAGTTAAAGCTAACTATGGCTACACCTTC.